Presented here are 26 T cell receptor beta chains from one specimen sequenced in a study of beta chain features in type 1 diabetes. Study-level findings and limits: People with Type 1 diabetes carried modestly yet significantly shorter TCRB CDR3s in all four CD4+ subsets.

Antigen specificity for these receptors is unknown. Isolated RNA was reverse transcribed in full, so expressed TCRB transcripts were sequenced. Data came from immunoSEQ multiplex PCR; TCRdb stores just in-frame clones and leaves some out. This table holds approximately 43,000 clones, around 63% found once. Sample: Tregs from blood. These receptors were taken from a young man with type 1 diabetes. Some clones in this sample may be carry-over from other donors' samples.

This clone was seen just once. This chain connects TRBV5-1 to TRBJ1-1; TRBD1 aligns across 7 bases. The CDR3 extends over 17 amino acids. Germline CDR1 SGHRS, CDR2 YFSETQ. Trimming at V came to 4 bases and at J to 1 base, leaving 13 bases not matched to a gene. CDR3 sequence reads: CASSPLPRQGQNTEAFF. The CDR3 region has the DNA TGCGCCAGCAGCCCCCTCCCTAGACAGGGACAGAACACTGAAGCTTTCTTT.

Here the CDR3 DNA reads TGTGCCAGCTCACCGGCAAACTACGAGCAGTACTTC. This sequence encodes CASSPANYEQYF. The V call is TRBV18, the J call TRBJ2-7; D gene unclear. The CDR3 has 12 residues. V dropped 3 bases and J dropped 3 bases, with 6 bases sitting between them. Germline CDR1 reads KGHSH; CDR2 reads LQKENI.

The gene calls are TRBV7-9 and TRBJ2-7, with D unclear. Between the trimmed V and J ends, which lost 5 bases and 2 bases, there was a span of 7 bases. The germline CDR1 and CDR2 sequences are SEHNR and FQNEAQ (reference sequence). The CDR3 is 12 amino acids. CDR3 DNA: TGTGCCAGCAGCCACTCCCCCTACGAGCAGTACTTC. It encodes CASSHSPYEQYF.

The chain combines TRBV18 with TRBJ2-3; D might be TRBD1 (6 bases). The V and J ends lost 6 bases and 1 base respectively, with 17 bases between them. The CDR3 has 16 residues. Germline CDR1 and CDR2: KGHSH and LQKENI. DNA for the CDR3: TGTGCCAGCTCGTCTTACTACAGGGTGGGCACAGATACGCAGTATTTT. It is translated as CASSSYYRVGTDTQYF.

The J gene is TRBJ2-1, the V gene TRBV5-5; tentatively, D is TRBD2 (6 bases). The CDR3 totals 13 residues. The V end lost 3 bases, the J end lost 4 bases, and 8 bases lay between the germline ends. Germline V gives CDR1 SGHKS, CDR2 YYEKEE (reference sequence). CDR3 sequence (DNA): TGTGCCAGCAGCTGGGACTGGTACAATGAGCAGTTCTTC. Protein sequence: CASSWDWYNEQFF.

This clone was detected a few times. CDR3 DNA: TGCGCCAGCCGGACCCGACAGGGGACCGGGGAGCTGTTTTTT. It translates to CASRTRQGTGELFF. The J gene is TRBJ2-2, the V gene TRBV5-1, with 8 nucleotides matching TRBD1. Germline trimming cut 7 bases from V and 5 bases from J; bases unmatched to any gene: 7. CDR1 is SGHRS and CDR2 is YFSETQ in the germline V gene. The CDR3 sequence is 14 residues long. Drawing the rest from reference TRBV5-1 and TRBJ2-2, the complete variable domain is KAGVTQTPRYLIKTRGQQVTLSCSPISGHRSVSWYQQTPGQGLQFLFEYFSETQRNKGNFPGRFSGRQFSNSRSEMNVSTLELGDSALYLCASRTRQGTGELFFGEGSRLTVL.

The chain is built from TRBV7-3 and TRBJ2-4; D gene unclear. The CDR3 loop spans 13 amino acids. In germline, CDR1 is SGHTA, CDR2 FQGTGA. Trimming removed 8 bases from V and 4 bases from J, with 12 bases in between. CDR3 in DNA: TGTGCCAGCGGAGAAGGTGCAAAAAACATTCAGTACTTC. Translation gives CASGEGAKNIQYF.

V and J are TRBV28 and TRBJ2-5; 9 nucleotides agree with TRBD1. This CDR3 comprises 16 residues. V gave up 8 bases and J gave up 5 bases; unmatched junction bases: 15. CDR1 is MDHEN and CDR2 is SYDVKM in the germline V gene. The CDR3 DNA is TGTGCCAGCGGAGAATACAGGGGGCATCGCGACGAGACCCAGTACTTC. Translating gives CASGEYRGHRDETQYF.

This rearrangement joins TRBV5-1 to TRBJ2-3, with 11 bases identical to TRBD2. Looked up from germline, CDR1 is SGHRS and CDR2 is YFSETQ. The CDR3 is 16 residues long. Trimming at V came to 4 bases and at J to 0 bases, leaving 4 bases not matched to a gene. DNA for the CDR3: TGCGCCAGCAGCCCGGGACTAGCGGCTAGCACAGATACGCAGTATTTT. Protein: CASSPGLAASTDTQYF.

The chain's CDR3 is CSVGQDGNYGYTF. CDR3 nucleotide sequence: TGCAGCGTGGGACAGGACGGGAACTATGGCTACACCTTC. The chain is built from TRBV29-1 and TRBJ1-2, with 8 positions matching TRBD1. V dropped 6 bases and J dropped 2; count of bases not matched to a gene: 5. CDR3 size: 13 residues. Germline V gene data show CDR1 as SQVTM and CDR2 as ANQGSEA.

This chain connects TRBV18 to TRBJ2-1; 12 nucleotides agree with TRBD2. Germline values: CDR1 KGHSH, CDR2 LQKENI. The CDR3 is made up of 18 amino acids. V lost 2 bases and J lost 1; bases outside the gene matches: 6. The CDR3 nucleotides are TGTGCCAGCTCACCAGCTAGCGGGGGGGCCGGTTCCTACAATGAGCAGTTCTTC. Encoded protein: CASSPASGGAGSYNEQFF.

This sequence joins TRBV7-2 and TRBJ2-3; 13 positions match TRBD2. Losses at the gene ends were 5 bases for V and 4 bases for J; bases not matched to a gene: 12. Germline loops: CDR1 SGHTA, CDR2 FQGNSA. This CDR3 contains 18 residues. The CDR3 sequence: CASSLLGHTSGGADTQYF. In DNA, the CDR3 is TGTGCCAGCAGCCTCTTAGGGCATACTAGCGGGGGGGCAGATACGCAGTATTTT.

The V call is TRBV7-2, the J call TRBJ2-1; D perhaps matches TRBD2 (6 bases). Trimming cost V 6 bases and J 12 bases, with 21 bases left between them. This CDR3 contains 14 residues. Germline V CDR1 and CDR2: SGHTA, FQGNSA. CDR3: CASRPGGTEPGQFF. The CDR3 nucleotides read TGTGCCAGCAGACCCGGCGGGACCGAACCCGGGCAGTTCTTC.

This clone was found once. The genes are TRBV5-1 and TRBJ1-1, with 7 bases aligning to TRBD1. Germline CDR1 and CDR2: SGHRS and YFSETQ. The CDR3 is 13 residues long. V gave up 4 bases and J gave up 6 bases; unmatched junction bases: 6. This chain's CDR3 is CASSNPGTAEAFF. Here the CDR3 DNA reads TGCGCCAGCAGCAACCCCGGGACAGCTGAAGCTTTCTTT.

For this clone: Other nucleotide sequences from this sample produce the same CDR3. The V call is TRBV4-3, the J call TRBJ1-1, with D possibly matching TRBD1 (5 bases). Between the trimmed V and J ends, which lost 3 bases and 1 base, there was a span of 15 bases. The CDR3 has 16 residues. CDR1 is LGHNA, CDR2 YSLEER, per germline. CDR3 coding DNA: TGCGCCAGCAGCCAGGGCGATGGCAGGGCGAACACTGAAGCTTTCTTT. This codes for CASSQGDGRANTEAFF.

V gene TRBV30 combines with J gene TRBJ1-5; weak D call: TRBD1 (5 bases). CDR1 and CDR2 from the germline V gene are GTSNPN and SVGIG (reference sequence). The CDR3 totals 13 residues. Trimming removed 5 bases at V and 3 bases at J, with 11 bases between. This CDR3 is CAWGAGFNQPQHF. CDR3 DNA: TGTGCCTGGGGGGCGGGGTTCAATCAGCCCCAGCATTTT.

The CDR3 coding sequence is TGCGCCAGCAGCCCCGGACTAGCGATCAGCAATGAGCAGTTCTTC. This gives the protein CASSPGLAISNEQFF. This rearrangement joins TRBV5-1 to TRBJ2-1, with 9 bases matching TRBD2. Germline CDR1 reads SGHRS; CDR2 reads YFSETQ. The CDR3 length is 15 residues. V trimming: 4 bases; J trimming: 6 bases; junction bases outside the gene matches: 8.

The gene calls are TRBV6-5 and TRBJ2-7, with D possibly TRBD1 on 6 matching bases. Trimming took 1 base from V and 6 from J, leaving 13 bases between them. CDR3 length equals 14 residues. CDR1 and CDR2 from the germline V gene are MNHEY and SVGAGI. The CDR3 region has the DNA TGTGCCAGCAGTTACTATGGGGGCAGGAGCGAGCAGTACTTC. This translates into CASSYYGGRSEQYF.

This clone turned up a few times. DNA for the CDR3: TGTGCCAGCAGCAAACTCGGGGGAGACAATGAGCAGTTCTTC. As protein: CASSKLGGDNEQFF. The rearrangement uses TRBV9 and TRBJ2-1; the D gene is possibly TRBD2 (6 bases). The CDR3 consists of 14 residues. The germline V and J ends were trimmed by 4 bases and 5 bases, with 13 bases remaining between them. Germline V gene data show CDR1 as SGDLS and CDR2 as YYNGEE.

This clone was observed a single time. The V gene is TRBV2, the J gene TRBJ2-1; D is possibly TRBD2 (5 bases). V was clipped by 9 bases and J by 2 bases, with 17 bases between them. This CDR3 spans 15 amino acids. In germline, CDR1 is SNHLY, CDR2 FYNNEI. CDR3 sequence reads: CAREARGITYNEQFF. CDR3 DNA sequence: TGTGCCAGGGAAGCACGGGGAATTACCTACAATGAGCAGTTCTTC. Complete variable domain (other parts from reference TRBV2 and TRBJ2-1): EPEVTQTPSHQVTQMGQEVILRCVPISNHLYFYWYRQILGQKVEFLVSFYNNEISEKSEIFDDQFSVERPDGSNFTLKIRSTKLEDSAMYFCAREARGITYNEQFFGPGTRLTVL.

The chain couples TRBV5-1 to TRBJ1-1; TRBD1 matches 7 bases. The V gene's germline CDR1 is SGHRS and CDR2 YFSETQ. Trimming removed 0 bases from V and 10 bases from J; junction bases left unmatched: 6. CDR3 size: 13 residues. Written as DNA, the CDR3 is TGCGCCAGCAGCTTGGACAGGGGAGGCGTAGCTTTCTTT. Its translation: CASSLDRGGVAFF.

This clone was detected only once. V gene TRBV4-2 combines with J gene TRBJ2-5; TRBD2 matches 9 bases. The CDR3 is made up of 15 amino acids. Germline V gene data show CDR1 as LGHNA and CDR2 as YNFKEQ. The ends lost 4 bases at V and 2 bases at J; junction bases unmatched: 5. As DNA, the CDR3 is TGTGCCAGCAGCCTGCTGCGGGGGGGTCAAGAGACCCAGTACTTC. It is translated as CASSLLRGGQETQYF.

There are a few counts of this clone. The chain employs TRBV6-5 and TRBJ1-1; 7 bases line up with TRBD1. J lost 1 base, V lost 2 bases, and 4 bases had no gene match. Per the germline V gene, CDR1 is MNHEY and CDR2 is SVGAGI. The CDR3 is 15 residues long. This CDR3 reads CASSYHGTANTEAFF. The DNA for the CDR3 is TGTGCCAGCAGTTACCACGGGACAGCGAACACTGAAGCTTTCTTT.

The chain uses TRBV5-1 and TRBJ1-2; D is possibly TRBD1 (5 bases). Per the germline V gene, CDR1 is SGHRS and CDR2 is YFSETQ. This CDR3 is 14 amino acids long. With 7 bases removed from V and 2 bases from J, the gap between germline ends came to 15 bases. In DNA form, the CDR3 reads TGCGCCAGCGCCCTCCGGGGGGAGAACTATGGCTACACCTTC. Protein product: CASALRGENYGYTF. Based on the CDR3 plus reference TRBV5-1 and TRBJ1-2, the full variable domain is KAGVTQTPRYLIKTRGQQVTLSCSPISGHRSVSWYQQTPGQGLQFLFEYFSETQRNKGNFPGRFSGRQFSNSRSEMNVSTLELGDSALYLCASALRGENYGYTFGSGTRLTVV.

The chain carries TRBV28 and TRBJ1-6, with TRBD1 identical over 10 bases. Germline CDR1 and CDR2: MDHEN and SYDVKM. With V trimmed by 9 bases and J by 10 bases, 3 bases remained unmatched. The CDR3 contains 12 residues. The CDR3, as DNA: TGTGCCAGTGGGACAGGGGCATCACCCCTCCACTTT. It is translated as CASGTGASPLHF.

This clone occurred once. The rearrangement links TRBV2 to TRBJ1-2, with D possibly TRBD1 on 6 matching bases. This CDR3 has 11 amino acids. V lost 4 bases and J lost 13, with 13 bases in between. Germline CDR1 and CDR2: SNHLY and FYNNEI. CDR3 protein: CASSAEGVGTF. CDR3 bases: TGTGCCAGCAGTGCTGAGGGGGTTGGCACCTTC. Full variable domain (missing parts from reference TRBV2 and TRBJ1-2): EPEVTQTPSHQVTQMGQEVILRCVPISNHLYFYWYRQILGQKVEFLVSFYNNEISEKSEIFDDQFSVERPDGSNFTLKIRSTKLEDSAMYFCASSAEGVGTFGSGTRLTVV.